Described below is a single TCR beta chain sequence and its context. Its antigen remains unknown. These data come from a study of STAT5B mutations in CD4+ large granular lymphocyte leukemia. Whole-study context: The CDR3 'QG' motif was associated with a particular HLA allele among healthy donors.

Sequencing was at survey level. In the authors' workflow: Lowest detectable productive clonotype frequency was 2.59 x 10-5. Sequencing was performed with immunoSEQ multiplex PCR; in TCRdb, only in-frame clones are kept and a portion is missing. V, J and clone size derive from that table, while D and trimming were established from the DNA sequence. There are more than 30,000 clones in the sample; approximately 69% occur only once, and 2.7% lies in the top ten. This CDR3 contains 17 residues. V lost 0 bases and J lost 7, with 21 bases in between. Looked up from germline, CDR1 is LGHNA and CDR2 is YNFKEQ. Findings and limits, study-wide: 8/27 top patient clones versus 2/35 control clones were TRBV06-family.

The receptor comes from a human donor in good health. Sequenced: CD4+ T cells from blood buffy coats. The chain recombines TRBV4-2 with TRBJ1-1; tentative D call: TRBD1 (6 bases). This CDR3 is CASSQDRVTWGLLEAFF. CDR3 nucleotide sequence: TGTGCCAGCAGCCAAGATCGGGTTACATGGGGGCTCCTTGAAGCTTTCTTT.